The clone carrying this T cell receptor (beta chain) occurred a few times. Its antigen is still unknown. This sample was included in a study of blood T cells in healthy people across ages. This CDR3 contains 13 residues. CDR1 is DFQATT and CDR2 is SNEGSKA in the germline V gene (reference sequence). Findings of the study overall: Expanded clonotype changes were possibly confounded by unknown donor CMV status.

Using a J-beta primer mix together with a sample-barcoded 5' primer, a second PCR was run for about 6 to 11 cycles. Each cDNA molecule was tagged by a template-switch adaptor that had 12 random nucleotides. In TCRdb, the 5' RACE reads were re-called with MiXCR into one record per CDR3 protein. Of around 1,700,000 distinct CDR3 sequences detected, approximately 30% appear once; the ten largest clones hold 7.7%. Sample: blood. The chain joins TRBV20-1 to TRBJ2-7; weak D call: TRBD2 (5 bases). TRBJ2-5 matches the DNA end more closely, so the J call is doubtful. The sequence derives from a woman between 25 and 40 years old in good health. This CDR3 reads CSARGAMGETQYF. The CDR3 DNA is TGCAGTGCTAGGGGAGCGATGGGGGAGACCCAGTACTTC.